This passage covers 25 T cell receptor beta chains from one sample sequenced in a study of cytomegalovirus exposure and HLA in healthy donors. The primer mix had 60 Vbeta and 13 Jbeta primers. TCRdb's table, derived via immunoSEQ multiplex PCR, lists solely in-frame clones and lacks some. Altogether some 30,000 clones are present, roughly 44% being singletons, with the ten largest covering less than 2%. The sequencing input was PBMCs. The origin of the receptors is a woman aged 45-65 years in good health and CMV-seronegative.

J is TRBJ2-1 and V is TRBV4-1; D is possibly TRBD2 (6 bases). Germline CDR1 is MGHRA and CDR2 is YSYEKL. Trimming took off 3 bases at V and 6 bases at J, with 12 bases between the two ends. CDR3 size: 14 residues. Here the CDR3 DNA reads TGCGCCAGCAGCCATCGTAGTAGCGGCAATGAGCAGTTCTTC. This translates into CASSHRSSGNEQFF.

The CDR3 sequence is CASSQDRGSLYEQYF. The CDR3 DNA sequence: TGTGCCAGCAGCCAAGACAGGGGGTCTCTCTACGAGCAGTACTTC. The chain employs TRBV4-2 and TRBJ2-7; TRBD1 matches 7 bases. The length of the CDR3 is 15 residues. V gave up 0 bases and J gave up 3 bases; unmatched junction bases: 5. The germline V gene encodes CDR1 LGHNA and CDR2 YNFKEQ.

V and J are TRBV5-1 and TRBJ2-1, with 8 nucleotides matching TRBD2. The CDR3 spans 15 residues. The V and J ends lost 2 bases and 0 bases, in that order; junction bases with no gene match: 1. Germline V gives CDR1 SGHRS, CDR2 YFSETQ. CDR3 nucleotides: TGCGCCAGCAGCTTAGCGGGGGACTCCTACAATGAGCAGTTCTTC. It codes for CASSLAGDSYNEQFF.

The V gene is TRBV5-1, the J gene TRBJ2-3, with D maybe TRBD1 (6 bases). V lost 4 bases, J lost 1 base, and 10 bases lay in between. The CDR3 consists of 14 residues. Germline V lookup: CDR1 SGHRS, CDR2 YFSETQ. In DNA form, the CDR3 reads TGCGCCAGCAGCAAAGGACAGCGCACAGATACGCAGTATTTT. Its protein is CASSKGQRTDTQYF.

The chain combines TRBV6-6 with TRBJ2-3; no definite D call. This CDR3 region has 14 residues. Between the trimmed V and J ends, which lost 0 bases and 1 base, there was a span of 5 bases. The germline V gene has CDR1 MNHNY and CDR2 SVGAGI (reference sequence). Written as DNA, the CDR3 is TGTGCCAGCAGTTACTCTAGTGGCACAGATACGCAGTATTTT. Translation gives CASSYSSGTDTQYF.

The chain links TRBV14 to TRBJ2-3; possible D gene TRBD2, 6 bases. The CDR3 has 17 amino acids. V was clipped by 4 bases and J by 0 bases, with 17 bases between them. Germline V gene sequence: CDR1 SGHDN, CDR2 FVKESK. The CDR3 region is CASSPLVGGTSTDTQYF. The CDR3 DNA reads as TGTGCCAGCAGCCCCCTTGTTGGAGGGACCAGCACAGATACGCAGTATTTT.

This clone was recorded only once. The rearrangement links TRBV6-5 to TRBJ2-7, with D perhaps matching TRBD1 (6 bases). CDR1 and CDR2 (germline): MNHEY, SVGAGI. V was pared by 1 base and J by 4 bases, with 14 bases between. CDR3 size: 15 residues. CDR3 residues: CASSYLRWGQYEQYF. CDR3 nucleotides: TGTGCCAGCAGTTACTTACGATGGGGGCAGTACGAGCAGTACTTC.

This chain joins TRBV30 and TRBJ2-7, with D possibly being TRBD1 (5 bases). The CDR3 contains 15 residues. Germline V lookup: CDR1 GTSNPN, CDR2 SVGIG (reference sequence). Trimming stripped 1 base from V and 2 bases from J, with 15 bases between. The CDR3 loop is CAWSALGPTPYEQYF. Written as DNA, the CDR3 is TGTGCCTGGAGTGCACTGGGGCCTACACCCTACGAGCAGTACTTC.

The CDR3 protein is CVRSLAGGPPPITEAFF. The CDR3 region has the DNA TGTGTCAGAAGCTTAGCGGGGGGACCCCCCCCGATCACTGAAGCTTTCTTT. V is TRBV7-5 and J is TRBJ1-1. TRBV7-5 is reported as a pseudogene. This CDR3 contains 17 residues.

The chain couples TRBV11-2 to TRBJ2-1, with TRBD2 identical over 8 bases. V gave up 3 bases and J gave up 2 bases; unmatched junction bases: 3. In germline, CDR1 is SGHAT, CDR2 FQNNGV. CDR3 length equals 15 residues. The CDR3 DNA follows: TGTGCCAGCAGCTTTCTAGCGGGCACCTACAATGAGCAGTTCTTC. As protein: CASSFLAGTYNEQFF.

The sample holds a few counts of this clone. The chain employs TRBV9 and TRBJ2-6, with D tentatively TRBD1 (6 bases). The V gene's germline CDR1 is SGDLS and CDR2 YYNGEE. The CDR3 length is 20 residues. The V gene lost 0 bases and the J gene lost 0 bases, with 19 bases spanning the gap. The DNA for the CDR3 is TGTGCCAGCAGCGTAGAGGTTGTGCAGGGGCCTCTCTCTGGGGCCAACGTCCTGACTTTC. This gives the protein CASSVEVVQGPLSGANVLTF.

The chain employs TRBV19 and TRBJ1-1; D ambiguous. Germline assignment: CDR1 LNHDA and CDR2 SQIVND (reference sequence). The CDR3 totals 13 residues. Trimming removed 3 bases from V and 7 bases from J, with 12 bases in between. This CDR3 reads CASSMGSGDEAFF. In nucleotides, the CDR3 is TGTGCCAGTAGTATGGGGAGCGGGGATGAAGCTTTCTTT.

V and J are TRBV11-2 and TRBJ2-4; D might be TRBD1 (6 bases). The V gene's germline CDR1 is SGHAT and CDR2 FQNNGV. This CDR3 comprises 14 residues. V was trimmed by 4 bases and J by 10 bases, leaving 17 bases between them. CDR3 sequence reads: CASSSSDSRHIQYF. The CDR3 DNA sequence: TGTGCCAGCAGCTCGTCGGACAGCCGCCATATTCAGTACTTC.

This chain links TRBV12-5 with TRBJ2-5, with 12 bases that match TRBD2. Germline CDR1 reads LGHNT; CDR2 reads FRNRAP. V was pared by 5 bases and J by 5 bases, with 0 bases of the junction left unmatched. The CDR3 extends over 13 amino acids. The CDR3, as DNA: TGTGCTAGTGGTGGGACTAGCGGGGAGACCCAGTACTTC. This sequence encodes CASGGTSGETQYF.

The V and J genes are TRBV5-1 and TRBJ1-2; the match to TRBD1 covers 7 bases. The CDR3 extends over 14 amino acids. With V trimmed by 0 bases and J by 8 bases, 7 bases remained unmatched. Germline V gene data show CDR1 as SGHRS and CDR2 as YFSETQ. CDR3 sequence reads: CASSLEGQVEGYTF. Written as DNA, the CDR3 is TGCGCCAGCAGCTTGGAAGGACAGGTGGAGGGCTACACCTTC.

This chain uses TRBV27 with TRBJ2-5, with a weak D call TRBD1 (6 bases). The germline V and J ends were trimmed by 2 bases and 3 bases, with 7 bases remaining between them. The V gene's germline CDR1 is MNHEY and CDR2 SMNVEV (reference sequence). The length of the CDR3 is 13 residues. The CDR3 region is CASSLPGEETQYF. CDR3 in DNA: TGTGCCAGCAGTTTACCAGGGGAAGAGACCCAGTACTTC.

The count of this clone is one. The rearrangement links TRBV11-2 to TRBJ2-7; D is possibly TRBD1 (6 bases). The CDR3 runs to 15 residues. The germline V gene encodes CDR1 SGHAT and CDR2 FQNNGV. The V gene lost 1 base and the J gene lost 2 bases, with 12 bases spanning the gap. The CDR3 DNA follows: TGTGCCAGCAGCTTAGGGGCAGGGGTCACCTACGAGCAGTACTTC. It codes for CASSLGAGVTYEQYF. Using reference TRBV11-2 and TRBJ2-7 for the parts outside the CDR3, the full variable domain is EAGVAQSPRYKIIEKRQSVAFWCNPISGHATLYWYQQILGQGPKLLIQFQNNGVVDDSQLPKDRFSAERLKGVDSTLKIQPAKLEDSAVYLCASSLGAGVTYEQYFGPGTRLTVT.

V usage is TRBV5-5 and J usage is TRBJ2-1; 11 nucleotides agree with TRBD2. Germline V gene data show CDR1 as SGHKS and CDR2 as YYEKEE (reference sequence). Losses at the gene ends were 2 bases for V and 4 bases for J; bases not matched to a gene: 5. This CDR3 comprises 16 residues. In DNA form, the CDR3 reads TGTGCCAGCAGCTTAACCGGGACTAGCGGATACAATGAGCAGTTCTTC. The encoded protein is CASSLTGTSGYNEQFF.

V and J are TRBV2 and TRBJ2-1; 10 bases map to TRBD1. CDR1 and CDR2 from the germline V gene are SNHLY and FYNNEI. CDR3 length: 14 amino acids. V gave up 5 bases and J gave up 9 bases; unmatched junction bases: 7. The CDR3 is CASSPRQGAVEQFF. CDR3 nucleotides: TGTGCCAGCAGTCCCCGACAGGGGGCAGTTGAGCAGTTCTTC.

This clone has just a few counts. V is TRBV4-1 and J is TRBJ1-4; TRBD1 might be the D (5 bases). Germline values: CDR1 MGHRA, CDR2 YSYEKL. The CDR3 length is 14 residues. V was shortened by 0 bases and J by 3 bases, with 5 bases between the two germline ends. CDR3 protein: CASSQDRANEKLFF. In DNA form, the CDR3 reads TGCGCCAGCAGCCAAGACAGGGCTAATGAAAAACTGTTTTTT.

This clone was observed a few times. CDR3 coding DNA: TGTGCCAGCAGCGTTCAGGGGTATGGCTACACCTTC. Translating gives CASSVQGYGYTF. The chain links TRBV2 to TRBJ1-2; tentative D call: TRBD1 (6 bases). Germline assignment: CDR1 SNHLY and CDR2 FYNNEI. This CDR3 is built from 12 residues. V dropped 6 bases and J dropped 5 bases, with 10 bases sitting between them.

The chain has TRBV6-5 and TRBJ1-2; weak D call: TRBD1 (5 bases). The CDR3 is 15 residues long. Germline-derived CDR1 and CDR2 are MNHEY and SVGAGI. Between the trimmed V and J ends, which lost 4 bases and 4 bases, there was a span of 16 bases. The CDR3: CASSSWTSSAYGYTF. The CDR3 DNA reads TGTGCCAGCAGTTCCTGGACATCCTCGGCCTATGGCTACACCTTC.

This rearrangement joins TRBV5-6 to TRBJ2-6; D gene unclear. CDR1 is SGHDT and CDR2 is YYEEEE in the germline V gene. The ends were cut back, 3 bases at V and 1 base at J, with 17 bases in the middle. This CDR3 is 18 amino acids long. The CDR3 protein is CASSSGVPETSGANVLTF. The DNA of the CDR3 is TGTGCCAGCAGCTCCGGCGTCCCCGAGACTTCTGGGGCCAACGTCCTGACTTTC.

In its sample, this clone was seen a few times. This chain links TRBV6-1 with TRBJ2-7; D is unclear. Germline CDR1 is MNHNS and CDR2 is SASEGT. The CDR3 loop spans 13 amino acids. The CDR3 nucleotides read TGTGTTTTCAAGCAGAAGGCGGCATACGAGCAGTACTTC. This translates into CVFKQKAAYEQYF.

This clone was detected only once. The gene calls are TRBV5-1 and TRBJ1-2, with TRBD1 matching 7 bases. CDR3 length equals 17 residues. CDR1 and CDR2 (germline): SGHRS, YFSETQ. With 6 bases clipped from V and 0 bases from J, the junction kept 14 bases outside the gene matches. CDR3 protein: CASTRGGQLRSNYGYTF. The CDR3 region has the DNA TGCGCCAGCACCCGAGGGGGACAGCTCCGATCTAACTATGGCTACACCTTC. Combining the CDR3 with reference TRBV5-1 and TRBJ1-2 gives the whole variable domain KAGVTQTPRYLIKTRGQQVTLSCSPISGHRSVSWYQQTPGQGLQFLFEYFSETQRNKGNFPGRFSGRQFSNSRSEMNVSTLELGDSALYLCASTRGGQLRSNYGYTFGSGTRLTVV.